The subject of this entry is one T cell receptor (beta chain). The data derive from a study of blood T cell repertoires in COVID-19. Authors' analysis steps: Estimated nucleated cell counts came from reference gene primer amplification. Sequenced by immunoSEQ multiplex PCR; TCRdb stores in-frame clones only, minus some. V, J and clone size were drawn from that table, and D and trimming were deduced from the DNA. The data hold around 180,000 clones, with over 75% observed a single time. CDR3 length equals 15 residues. From germline, CDR1 is MNHEY and CDR2 SVGAGI. J gave up 10 bases and V 6 bases, and 17 bases lay outside the gene matches.

The sample comprised peripheral blood. This chain links TRBV6-5 with TRBJ1-1; 7 positions agree with TRBD1. This TCR was sampled from a man older than 75 with COVID-19, enrolled during active disease. CDR3 bases: TGTGCCAGCAGCCCCGAATGGACAGGACGTCCGGTAGCTTTCTTT. It encodes CASSPEWTGRPVAFF.